This T cell receptor beta chain was recovered during a study of T cells after posttransplantation cyclophosphamide. Study results and limitations: Tissue-infiltrating T cells from skin or gut overlapped little with blood T cells. After PTCy, TRB diversity resembled that of CNI/methotrexate controls.

Note on this clone: Its antigen is still unknown. Other DNA sequences in this specimen translate into the identical CDR3.

V gave up 2 bases and J gave up 3 bases, with 9 bases separating them. The CDR3 runs 13 residues. Germline V lookup: CDR1 SGHNT, CDR2 YYREEE (reference sequence). Sampled 1 year posttransplant, controls received myeloablative marrow transplants, methotrexate and a calcineurin inhibitor. Produced via immunoSEQ multiplex PCR; TCRdb's table is partial and in-frame only. The sample consists of fewer than 25,000 clones, around 92% of them appearing once. Sequenced material: PBMCs, taken after an allogeneic stem cell transplant with a calcineurin inhibitor and methotrexate. The receptor was isolated from a female patient between 50 and 60 years old who received an allogeneic stem cell transplant from an unrelated donor, was CMV-positive, and had chronic GVHD only. Some T cells may be supplied by the graft donor. The chain carries TRBV5-4 and TRBJ2-7; possible D gene TRBD1, 6 bases. The CDR3 is CASSLRGSYEQYF. Here the CDR3 DNA reads TGTGCCAGCAGCTTAAGGGGGAGCTACGAGCAGTACTTC.